The present entry profiles one TCR beta chain with its context. The assay was immunoSEQ multiplex PCR, and TCRdb's table has in-frame clones only and misses some. The data show over 100,000 clones, 75% to 90% seen once. V dropped 3 bases and J dropped 7; count of bases not matched to a gene: 8. Germline CDR1 SGHDT, CDR2 YYEEEE. This CDR3 contains 16 residues. The sample is drawn from a study of blood T cell repertoires in COVID-19. Sequencing input: peripheral blood. This sequence joins TRBV5-6 and TRBJ1-6, with 9 bases identical to TRBD1. The sequence was obtained from a man in his 70s with acute or convalescent COVID-19. The CDR3 DNA is TGTGCCAGCAGCTGGAGATCGACAGGGGGAAATTCACCCCTCCACTTT. Protein product: CASSWRSTGGNSPLHF.